These T cell receptor beta chains were read from a single sample in a study of cytomegalovirus exposure and HLA in healthy donors. Method: immunoSEQ multiplex PCR; TCRdb's copy keeps in-frame clones and lacks some. This sample has about 330,000 clones, with 75% to 90% found just once. What was sequenced was PBMCs. The receptors shown here come from a woman aged 18-29 years in good health and CMV-seronegative. CDR3s include the opening cysteine and the closing phenylalanine or tryptophan. Fields, in order: V gene, D gene, clone size, J gene, CDR3 protein, CDR3 DNA. D genes are given only for firm matches. A row's size may be missing; if present it is once, few, many or a size class.

v_call: TRBV4-3
d_call: NA
clone_size: NA
j_call: TRBJ2-1
cdr3_aa: CASSQDWEFSYNEQFF
cdr3_nt: TGCGCCAGCAGCCAAGATTGGGAGTTTTCCTACAATGAGCAGTTCTTC

v_call: TRBV6-1
d_call: NA
clone_size: NA
j_call: TRBJ2-3
cdr3_aa: CASSYIPTDTQYF
cdr3_nt: TGTGCCAGCAGTTATATCCCCACAGATACGCAGTATTTT

v_call: TRBV6-1
d_call: NA
clone_size: NA
j_call: TRBJ1-2
cdr3_aa: CAGRKDYGYTF
cdr3_nt: TGTGCTGGGAGGAAAGACTATGGCTACACCTTC

v_call: TRBV7-9
d_call: NA
clone_size: few
j_call: TRBJ2-7
cdr3_aa: CASSLVGSEEQYF
cdr3_nt: TGTGCCAGCAGCTTAGTTGGGAGTGAGGAGCAGTACTTC

v_call: TRBV28
d_call: TRBD2
clone_size: NA
j_call: TRBJ2-1
cdr3_aa: CASSSYGTSGGGEQFF
cdr3_nt: TGTGCCAGCAGTTCCTACGGGACTAGCGGGGGAGGGGAGCAGTTCTTC

v_call: TRBV7-2
d_call: NA
clone_size: NA
j_call: TRBJ2-5
cdr3_aa: CASSLNYSPWSTQYF
cdr3_nt: TGTGCCAGCAGCTTAAACTATAGCCCCTGGTCGACCCAGTACTTC

v_call: TRBV7-8
d_call: TRBD1
clone_size: NA
j_call: TRBJ1-5
cdr3_aa: CASSPGTGTAINQPQHF
cdr3_nt: TGTGCCAGCAGCCCTGGAACCGGGACAGCAATCAATCAGCCCCAGCATTTT

v_call: TRBV4-1
d_call: TRBD2
clone_size: NA
j_call: TRBJ2-3
cdr3_aa: CASSQGTGLAGTDTQYF
cdr3_nt: TGCGCCAGCAGCCAAGGGACGGGACTAGCGGGCACAGATACGCAGTATTTT

v_call: TRBV4-1
d_call: NA
clone_size: NA
j_call: TRBJ1-2
cdr3_aa: CASSQARDTDYGYTF
cdr3_nt: TGCGCCAGCAGCCAGGCTCGGGACACCGACTATGGCTACACCTTC

v_call: TRBV28
d_call: TRBD2
clone_size: NA
j_call: TRBJ2-7
cdr3_aa: CASSLLGGSSSYEQYF
cdr3_nt: TGTGCCAGCAGTTTATTGGGGGGGTCTAGCTCCTACGAGCAGTACTTC

v_call: TRBV9
d_call: NA
clone_size: NA
j_call: TRBJ2-1
cdr3_aa: CASSPGSGEQFF
cdr3_nt: TGTGCCAGCAGCCCGGGGTCCGGTGAGCAGTTCTTC